This T cell receptor (beta chain) was sequenced in a study of long-term antiretroviral therapy in people with HIV. In the study overall: Sampling started about a decade before the 2015 immediate-ART recommendation.

Study-wide findings and caveats: The blood, collected between about 2003 and 2017, was possibly taken under older ART regimens. Repertoires with HIV possessed tighter CDR3 length spans than those of controls. Pre-ART clonal expansion yielded clones that dominated the repertoire at all time points.

This was the immunoSEQ v3.0 assay at survey level. Clones were sequenced by immunoSEQ multiplex PCR, and TCRdb holds only the in-frame ones, with some missing. Of tens of thousands of clones listed, roughly 80% are singletons. About this clone itself: Its antigen remains unknown.

Trimming pared 5 bases from V and 4 bases from J, leaving 18 bases between. The CDR3 runs to 16 residues. Germline CDR1 and CDR2: SEHNR and FQNEAQ (reference sequence). The sequence was obtained from a man aged 18 to 29 with HIV. The gene calls are TRBV7-9 and TRBJ2-1; the D is unclear. The source material was unsorted PBMCs, sampled 1 year after starting antiretroviral therapy. The CDR3 nucleotides read TGTGCCAGCAGCCCCGTGAATAGGGCTGATTACAATGAGCAGTTCTTC. Amino acids: CASSPVNRADYNEQFF.